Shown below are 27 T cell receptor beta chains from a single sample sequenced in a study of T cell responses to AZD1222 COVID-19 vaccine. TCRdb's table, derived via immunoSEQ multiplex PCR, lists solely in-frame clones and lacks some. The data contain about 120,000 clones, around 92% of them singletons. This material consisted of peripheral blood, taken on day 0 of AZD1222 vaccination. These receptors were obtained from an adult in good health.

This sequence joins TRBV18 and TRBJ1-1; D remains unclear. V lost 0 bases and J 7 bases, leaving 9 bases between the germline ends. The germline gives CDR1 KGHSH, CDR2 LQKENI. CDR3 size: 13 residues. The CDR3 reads CASSPPAHNEAFF. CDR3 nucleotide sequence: TGTGCCAGCTCACCACCGGCTCATAATGAAGCTTTCTTT.

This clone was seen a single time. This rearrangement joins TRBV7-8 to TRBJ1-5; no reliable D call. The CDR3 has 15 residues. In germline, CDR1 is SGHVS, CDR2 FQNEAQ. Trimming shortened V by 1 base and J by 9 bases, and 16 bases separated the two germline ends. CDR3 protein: CASSLGTDASGPQHF. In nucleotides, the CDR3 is TGTGCCAGCAGCTTAGGGACGGATGCCTCTGGGCCCCAGCATTTT.

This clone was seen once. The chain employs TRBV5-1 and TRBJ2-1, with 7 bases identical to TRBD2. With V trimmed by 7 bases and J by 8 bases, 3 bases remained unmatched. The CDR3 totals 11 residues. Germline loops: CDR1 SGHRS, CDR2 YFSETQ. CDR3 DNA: TGCGCCAGCCGCGGGGGACATGAGCAGTTCTTC. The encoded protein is CASRGGHEQFF.

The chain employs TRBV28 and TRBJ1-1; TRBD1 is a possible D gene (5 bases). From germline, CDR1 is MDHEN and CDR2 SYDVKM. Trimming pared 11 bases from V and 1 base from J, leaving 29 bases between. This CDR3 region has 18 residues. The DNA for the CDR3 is TGTGCCTGCTCGGGGACGCGTTCCTTCCAGGGTTCGAACACTGAAGCTTTCTTT. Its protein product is CACSGTRSFQGSNTEAFF. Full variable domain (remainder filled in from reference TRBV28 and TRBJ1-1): DVKVTQSSRYLVKRTGEKVFLECVQDMDHENMFWYRQDPGLGLRLIYFSYDVKMKEKGDIPEGYSVSREKKERFSLILESASTNQTSMYLCACSGTRSFQGSNTEAFFGQGTRLTVV.

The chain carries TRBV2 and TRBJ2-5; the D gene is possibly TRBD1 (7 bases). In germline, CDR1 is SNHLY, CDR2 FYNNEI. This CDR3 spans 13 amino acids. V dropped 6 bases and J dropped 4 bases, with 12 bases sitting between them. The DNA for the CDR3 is TGTGCCAGCAGGGGCGGGACAGTAGAGACCCAGTACTTC. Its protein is CASRGGTVETQYF. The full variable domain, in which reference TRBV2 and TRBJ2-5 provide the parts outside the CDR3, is EPEVTQTPSHQVTQMGQEVILRCVPISNHLYFYWYRQILGQKVEFLVSFYNNEISEKSEIFDDQFSVERPDGSNFTLKIRSTKLEDSAMYFCASRGGTVETQYFGPGTRLLVL.

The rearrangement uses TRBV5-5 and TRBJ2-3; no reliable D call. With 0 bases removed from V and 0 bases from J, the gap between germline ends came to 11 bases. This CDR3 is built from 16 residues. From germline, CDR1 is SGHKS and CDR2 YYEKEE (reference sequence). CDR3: CASSLVERPSTDTQYF. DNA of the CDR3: TGTGCCAGCAGCTTGGTGGAACGACCTAGCACAGATACGCAGTATTTT. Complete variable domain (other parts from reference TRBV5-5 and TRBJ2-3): DAGVTQSPTHLIKTRGQQVTLRCSPISGHKSVSWYQQVLGQGPQFIFQYYEKEERGRGNFPDRFSARQFPNYSSELNVNALLLGDSALYLCASSLVERPSTDTQYFGPGTRLTVL.

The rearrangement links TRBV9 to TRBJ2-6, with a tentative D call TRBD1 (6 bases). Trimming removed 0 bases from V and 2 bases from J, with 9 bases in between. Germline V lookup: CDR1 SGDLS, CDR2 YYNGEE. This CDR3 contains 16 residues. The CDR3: CASSVGAGAGANVLTF. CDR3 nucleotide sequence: TGTGCCAGCAGCGTAGGCGCAGGGGCTGGGGCCAACGTCCTGACTTTC.

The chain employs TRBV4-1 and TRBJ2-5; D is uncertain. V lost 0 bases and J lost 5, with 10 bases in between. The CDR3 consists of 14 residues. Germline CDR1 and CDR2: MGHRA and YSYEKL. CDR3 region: CASSQDGRLETQYF. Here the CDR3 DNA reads TGCGCCAGCAGCCAAGATGGCCGACTGGAGACCCAGTACTTC.

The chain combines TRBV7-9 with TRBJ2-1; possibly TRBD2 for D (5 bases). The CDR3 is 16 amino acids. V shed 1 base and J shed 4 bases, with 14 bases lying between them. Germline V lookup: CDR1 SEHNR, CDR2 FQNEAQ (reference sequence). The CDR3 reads CASSLGVGVLYNEQFF. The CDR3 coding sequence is TGTGCCAGCAGCTTAGGGGTCGGGGTACTATACAATGAGCAGTTCTTC.

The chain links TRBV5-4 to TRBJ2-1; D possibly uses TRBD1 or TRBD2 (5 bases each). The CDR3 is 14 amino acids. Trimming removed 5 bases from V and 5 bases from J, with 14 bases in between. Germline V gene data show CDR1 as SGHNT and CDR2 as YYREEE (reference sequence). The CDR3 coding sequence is TGTGCCAGCAGGTTCGTGGGGGACCACAATGAGCAGTTCTTC. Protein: CASRFVGDHNEQFF.

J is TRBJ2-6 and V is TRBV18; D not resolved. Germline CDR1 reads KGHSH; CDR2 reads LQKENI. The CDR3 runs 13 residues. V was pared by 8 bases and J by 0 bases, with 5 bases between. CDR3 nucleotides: TGTGCCAGCGCGAGCTCTGGGGCCAACGTCCTGACTTTC. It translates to CASASSGANVLTF.

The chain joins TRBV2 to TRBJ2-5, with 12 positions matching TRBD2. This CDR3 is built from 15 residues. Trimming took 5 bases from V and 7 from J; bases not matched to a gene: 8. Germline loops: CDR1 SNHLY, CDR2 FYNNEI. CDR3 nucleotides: TGTGCCAGCAGTCCCCTAGCGGGGGGGTCAGGGACCCAGTACTTC. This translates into CASSPLAGGSGTQYF.

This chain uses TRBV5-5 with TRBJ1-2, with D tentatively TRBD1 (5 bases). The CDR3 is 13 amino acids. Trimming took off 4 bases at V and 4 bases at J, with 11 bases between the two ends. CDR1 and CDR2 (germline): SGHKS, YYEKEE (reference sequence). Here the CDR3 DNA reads TGTGCCAGCAGCCTGCCAGGGACCTATGGCTACACCTTC. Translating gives CASSLPGTYGYTF.

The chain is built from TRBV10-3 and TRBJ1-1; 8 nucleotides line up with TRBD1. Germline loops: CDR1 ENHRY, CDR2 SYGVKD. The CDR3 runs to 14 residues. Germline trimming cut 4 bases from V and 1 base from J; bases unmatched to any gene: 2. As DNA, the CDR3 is TGTGCCATCAGTGCGGGGACAGGGAACACTGAAGCTTTCTTT. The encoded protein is CAISAGTGNTEAFF.

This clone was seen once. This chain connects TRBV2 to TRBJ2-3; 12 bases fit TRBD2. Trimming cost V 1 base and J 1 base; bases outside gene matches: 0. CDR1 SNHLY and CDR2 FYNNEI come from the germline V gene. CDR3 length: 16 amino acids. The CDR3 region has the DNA TGTGCCAGCAGTGAAGGACTAGCGGGGGGCACAGATACGCAGTATTTT. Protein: CASSEGLAGGTDTQYF.

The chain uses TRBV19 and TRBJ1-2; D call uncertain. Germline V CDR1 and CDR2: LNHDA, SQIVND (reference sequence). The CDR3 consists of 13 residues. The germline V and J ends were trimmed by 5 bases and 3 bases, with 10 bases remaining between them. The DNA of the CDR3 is TGTGCCAGTAGTCCCCGTAGGGACTATGGCTACACCTTC. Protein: CASSPRRDYGYTF.

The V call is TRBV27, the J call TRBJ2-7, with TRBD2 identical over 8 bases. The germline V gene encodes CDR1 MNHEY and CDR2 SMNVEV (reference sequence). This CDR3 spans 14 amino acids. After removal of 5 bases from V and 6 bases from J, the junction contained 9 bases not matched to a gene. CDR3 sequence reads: CASSPPFREGEQYF. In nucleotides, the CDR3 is TGTGCCAGCAGTCCACCCTTCCGGGAGGGCGAGCAGTACTTC.

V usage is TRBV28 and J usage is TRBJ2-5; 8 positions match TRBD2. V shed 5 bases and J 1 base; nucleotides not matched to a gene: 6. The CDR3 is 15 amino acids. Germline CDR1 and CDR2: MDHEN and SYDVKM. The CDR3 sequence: CASSPQTSGQETQYF. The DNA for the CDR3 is TGTGCCAGCAGTCCACAAACTAGCGGCCAAGAGACCCAGTACTTC.

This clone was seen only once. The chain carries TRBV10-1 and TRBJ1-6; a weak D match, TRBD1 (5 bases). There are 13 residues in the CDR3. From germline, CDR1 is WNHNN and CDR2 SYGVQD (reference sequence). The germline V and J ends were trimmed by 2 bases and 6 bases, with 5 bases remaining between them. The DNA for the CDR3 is TGCGCCAGCAGTGAGGGGGGTAATTCACCCCTCCACTTT. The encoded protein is CASSEGGNSPLHF.

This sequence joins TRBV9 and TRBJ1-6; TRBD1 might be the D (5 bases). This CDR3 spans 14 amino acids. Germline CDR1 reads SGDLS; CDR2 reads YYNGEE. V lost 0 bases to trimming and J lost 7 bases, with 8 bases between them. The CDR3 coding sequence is TGTGCCAGCAGCGTAGGGCAGGGAAATTCACCCCTCCACTTT. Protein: CASSVGQGNSPLHF.

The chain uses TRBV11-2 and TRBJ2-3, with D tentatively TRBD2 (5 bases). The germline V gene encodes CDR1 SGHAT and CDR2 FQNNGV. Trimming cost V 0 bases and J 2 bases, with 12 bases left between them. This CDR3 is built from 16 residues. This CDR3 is CASSLDLAVSTDTQYF. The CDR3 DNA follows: TGTGCCAGCAGCTTAGACCTAGCCGTCTCCACAGATACGCAGTATTTT.

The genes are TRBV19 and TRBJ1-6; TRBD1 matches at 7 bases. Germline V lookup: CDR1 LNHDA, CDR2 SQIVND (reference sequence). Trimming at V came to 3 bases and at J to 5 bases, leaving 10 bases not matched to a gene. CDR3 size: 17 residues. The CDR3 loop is CASSIPSTGANNSPLHF. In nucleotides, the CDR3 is TGTGCCAGTAGTATCCCTTCTACAGGGGCGAATAATTCACCCCTCCACTTT. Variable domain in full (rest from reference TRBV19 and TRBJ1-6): DGGITQSPKYLFRKEGQNVTLSCEQNLNHDAMYWYRQDPGQGLRLIYYSQIVNDFQKGDIAEGYSVSREKKESFPLTVTSAQKNPTAFYLCASSIPSTGANNSPLHFGNGTRLTVT.

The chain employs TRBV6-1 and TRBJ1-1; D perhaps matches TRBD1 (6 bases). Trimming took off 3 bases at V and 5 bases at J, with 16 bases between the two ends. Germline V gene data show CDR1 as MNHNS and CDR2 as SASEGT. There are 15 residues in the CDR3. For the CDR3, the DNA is TGTGCCAGCAGTGAGATTGGGGGGGGACAAACTGAAGCTTTCTTT. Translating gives CASSEIGGGQTEAFF.

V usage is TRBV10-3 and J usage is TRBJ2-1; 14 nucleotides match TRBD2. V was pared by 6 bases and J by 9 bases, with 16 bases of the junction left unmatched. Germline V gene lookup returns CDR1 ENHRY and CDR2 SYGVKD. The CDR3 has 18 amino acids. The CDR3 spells CAISPGTSGGRGNSEQFF. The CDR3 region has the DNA TGTGCCATCAGCCCCGGGACTAGCGGGGGTAGGGGCAACAGTGAGCAGTTCTTC.

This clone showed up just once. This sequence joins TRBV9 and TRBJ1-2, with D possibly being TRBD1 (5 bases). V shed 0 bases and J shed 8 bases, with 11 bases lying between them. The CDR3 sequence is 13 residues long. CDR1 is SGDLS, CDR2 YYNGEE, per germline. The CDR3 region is CASSVVGVEGYTF. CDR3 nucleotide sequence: TGTGCCAGCAGCGTAGTGGGGGTAGAGGGCTACACCTTC.

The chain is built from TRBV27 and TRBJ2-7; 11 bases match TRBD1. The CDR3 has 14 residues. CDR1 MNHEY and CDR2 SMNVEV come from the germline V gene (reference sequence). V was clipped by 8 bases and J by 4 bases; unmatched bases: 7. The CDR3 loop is CASEPGQGAYEQYF. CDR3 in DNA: TGTGCCAGCGAACCAGGACAGGGGGCTTACGAGCAGTACTTC.

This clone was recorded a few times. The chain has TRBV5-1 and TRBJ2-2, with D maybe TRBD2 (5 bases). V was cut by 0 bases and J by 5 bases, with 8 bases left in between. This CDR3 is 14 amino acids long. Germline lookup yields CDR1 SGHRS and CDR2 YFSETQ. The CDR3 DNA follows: TGCGCCAGCAGCTTGGATCGGGATACCGGGGAGCTGTTTTTT. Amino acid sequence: CASSLDRDTGELFF.